Listed here are 2 T cell receptor beta chains from one sample, sequenced in a study of shared clonotypes between healthy human individuals (dated by TCRdb to 2020 to 2022). Libraries were built with the immunoSEQ multiplex PCR assay. TCRdb obtained this table from immuneACCESS and retained in-frame rearrangements with V and J assigned. These tables miss some clones; where compared with another copy, unresolved V genes account for less than half of the shortfall, and the remainder is unexplained. Within this sample are about 480,000 clones, with 60% to 80% of them counted one time only. About an eighth of the sample belongs to the ten largest clones. Material: PBMCs. Source of these receptors: a woman aged 40 to 49 in good health. Some clones in this sample may be carry-over from other donors' samples.

The chain uses TRBV4-1 and TRBJ2-1; 12 bases match TRBD1. The V segment lost 0 bases and the J segment 9 bases; nucleotides outside the gene matches: 9. This CDR3 has 17 residues. Germline CDR1 is MGHRA and CDR2 is YSYEKL. The CDR3 DNA reads as TGCGCCAGCAGCCAAGAGGGGGGGACAGGGGGCCGCTTTGAGCAGTTCTTC. Translation: CASSQEGGTGGRFEQFF.

This sequence joins TRBV18 and TRBJ2-4; the D gene is possibly TRBD1 (6 bases). Trimming shortened V by 3 bases and J by 3 bases, and 12 bases separated the two germline ends. The CDR3 runs 15 residues. Germline CDR1 and CDR2: KGHSH and LQKENI. This CDR3 is CASSPEAGVKNIQYF. As DNA, the CDR3 is TGTGCCAGCTCACCGGAAGCAGGGGTCAAAAACATTCAGTACTTC.